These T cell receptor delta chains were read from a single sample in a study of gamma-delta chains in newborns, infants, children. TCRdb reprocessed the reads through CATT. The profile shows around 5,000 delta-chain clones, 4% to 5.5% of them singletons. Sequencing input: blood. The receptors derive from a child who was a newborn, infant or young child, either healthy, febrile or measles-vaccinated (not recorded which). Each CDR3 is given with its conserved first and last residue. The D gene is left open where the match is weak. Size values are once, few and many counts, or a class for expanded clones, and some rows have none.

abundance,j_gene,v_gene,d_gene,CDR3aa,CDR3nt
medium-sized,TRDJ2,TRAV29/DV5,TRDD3,CAASARWGIRVLTAQLFF,TGTGCAGCAAGCGCGCGTTGGGGGATACGGGTTTTGACAGCACAACTCTTCTTT
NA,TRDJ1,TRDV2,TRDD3,CACDNWGIRDDKLIF,TGTGCCTGTGACAACTGGGGGATACGCGACGATAAACTCATCTTT
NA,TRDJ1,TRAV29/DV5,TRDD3,CAANVLLGDHDHDKLIF,TGTGCAGCAAACGTCCTACTGGGGGACCATGACCACGATAAACTCATCTTT
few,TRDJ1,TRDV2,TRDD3,CACDTGDTDKLIF,TGTGCCTGTGACACGGGGGATACCGATAAACTCATCTTT
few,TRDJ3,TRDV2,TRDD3,CACDRLGDIRDTRQMFF,TGTGCCTGTGACCGACTGGGGGATATCCGGGACACCCGACAGATGTTTTTC
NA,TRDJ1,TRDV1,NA,CALGLPHLRWNGKLIF,TGTGCTCTTGGGCTGCCTCACTTGCGTTGGAATGGTAAACTCATCTTT
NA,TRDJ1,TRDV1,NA,CALGDGEAVWATDKLIF,TGTGCTCTTGGGGACGGAGAAGCGGTGTGGGCTACCGATAAACTCATCTTT
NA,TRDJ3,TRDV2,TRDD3,CACDKVLGDTRSWDTRQMFF,TGTGCCTGTGACAAAGTACTGGGGGATACTCGCTCCTGGGACACCCGACAGATGTTTTTC
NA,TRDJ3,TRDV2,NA,CACDRADVSSWDTRQMFF,TGTGCCTGTGACAGGGCGGATGTCAGCTCCTGGGACACCCGACAGATGTTTTTC
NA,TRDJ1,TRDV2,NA,CACDTDGGQYTDKLIF,TGTGCCTGTGACACCGATGGGGGCCAGTACACCGATAAACTCATCTTT
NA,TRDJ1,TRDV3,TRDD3,CALTPTTGHNWGTQYTDKLIF,TGTGCCCTTACACCAACTACTGGGCACAACTGGGGGACTCAGTACACCGATAAACTCATCTTT
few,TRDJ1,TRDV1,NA,CALGVPLGRTDKLIF,TGTGCTCTTGGGGTACCCCTGGGGAGGACCGATAAACTCATCTTT
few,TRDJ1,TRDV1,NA,CALGKTENTDKLIF,TGTGCTCTTGGGAAGACCGAAAACACTGATAAACTCATCTTT
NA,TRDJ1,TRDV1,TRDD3,CALGELDPILLGDTADKLIF,TGTGCTCTTGGGGAACTAGATCCTATTCTTCTGGGGGATACGGCCGATAAACTCATCTTT
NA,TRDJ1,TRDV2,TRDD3,CACDSRLLGLYTDKLIF,TGTGCCTGTGACTCCCGCTTACTGGGGTTGTACACCGATAAACTCATCTTT
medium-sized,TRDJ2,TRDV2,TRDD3,CACDPVLGDTRMTAQLFF,TGTGCCTGTGACCCCGTACTGGGGGATACGCGTATGACAGCACAACTCTTCTTT
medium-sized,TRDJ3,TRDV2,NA,CACDTAGASSWDTRQMFF,TGTGCCTGTGACACCGCTGGGGCCTCCTCCTGGGACACCCGACAGATGTTTTTC
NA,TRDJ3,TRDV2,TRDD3,CACDTVLGDMVSRDTRQMFF,TGTGCCTGTGACACCGTGCTGGGGGATATGGTCTCCCGGGACACCCGACAGATGTTTTTC
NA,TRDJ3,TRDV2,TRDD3,CACDTGGYGSSWDTRQMFF,TGTGCCTGTGACACTGGGGGATACGGAAGCTCCTGGGACACCCGACAGATGTTTTTC
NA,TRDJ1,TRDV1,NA,CALECFQEGGFTDKLIF,TGTGCTCTTGAATGTTTCCAGGAGGGGGGTTTCACCGATAAACTCATCTTT
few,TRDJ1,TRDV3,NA,CAFEGSNTDKLIF,TGTGCCTTTGAGGGTTCAAACACCGATAAACTCATCTTT
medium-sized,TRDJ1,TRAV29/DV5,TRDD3,CAASGILHTGGQYTDKLIF,TGTGCAGCAAGCGGGATCCTCCATACTGGGGGACAGTACACCGATAAACTCATCTTT
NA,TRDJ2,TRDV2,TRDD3,CACDTWGITAQLFF,TGTGCCTGTGACACCTGGGGGATAACGGCACAACTCTTCTTT
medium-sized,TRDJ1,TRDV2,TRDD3,CACDTVGTGGYTDKLIF,TGTGCCTGTGACACCGTCGGGACTGGGGGATACACCGATAAACTCATCTTT
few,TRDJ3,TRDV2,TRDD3,CACDTAWGASWDTRQMFF,TGTGCCTGTGACACCGCCTGGGGGGCCTCCTGGGACACCCGACAGATGTTTTTC
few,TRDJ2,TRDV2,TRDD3,CACDRLGDTETAQLFF,TGTGCCTGTGACAGGCTGGGGGATACGGAGACAGCACAACTCTTCTTT
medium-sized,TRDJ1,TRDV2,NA,CACDILGLWEKLIF,TGTGCCTGTGACATCCTGGGGTTATGGGAGAAACTCATCTTT
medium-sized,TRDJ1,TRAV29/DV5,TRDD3,CAAISKEALLGDRGLIF,TGTGCAGCAATTTCGAAGGAGGCCCTACTGGGGGACCGGGGACTCATCTTT
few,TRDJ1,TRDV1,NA,CALGFPGGHYTDKLIF,TGTGCTCTTGGGTTCCCGGGGGGCCACTACACCGATAAACTCATCTTT
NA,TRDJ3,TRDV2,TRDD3,CACDTVGDTTWDTRQMFF,TGTGCCTGTGACACCGTTGGGGATACGACCTGGGACACCCGACAGATGTTTTTC
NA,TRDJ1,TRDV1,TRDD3,CALGGSRGGYADKLIF,TGTGCTCTTGGGGGTTCTAGGGGAGGATACGCCGATAAACTCATCTTT